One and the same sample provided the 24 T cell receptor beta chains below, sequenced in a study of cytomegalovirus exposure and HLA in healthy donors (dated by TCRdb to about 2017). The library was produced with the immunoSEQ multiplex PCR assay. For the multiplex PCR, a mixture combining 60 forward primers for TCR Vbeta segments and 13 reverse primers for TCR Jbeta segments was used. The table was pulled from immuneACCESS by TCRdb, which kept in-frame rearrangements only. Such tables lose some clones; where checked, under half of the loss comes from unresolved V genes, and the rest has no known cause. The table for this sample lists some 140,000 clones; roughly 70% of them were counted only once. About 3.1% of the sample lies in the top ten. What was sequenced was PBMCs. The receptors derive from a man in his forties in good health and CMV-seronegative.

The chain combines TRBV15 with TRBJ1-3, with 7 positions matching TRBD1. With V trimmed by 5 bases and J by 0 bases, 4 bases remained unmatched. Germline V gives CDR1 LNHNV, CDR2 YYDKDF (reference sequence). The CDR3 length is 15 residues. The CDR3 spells CATSVTGDSGNTIYF. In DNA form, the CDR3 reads TGTGCCACCAGCGTAACAGGGGACTCTGGAAACACCATATATTTT.

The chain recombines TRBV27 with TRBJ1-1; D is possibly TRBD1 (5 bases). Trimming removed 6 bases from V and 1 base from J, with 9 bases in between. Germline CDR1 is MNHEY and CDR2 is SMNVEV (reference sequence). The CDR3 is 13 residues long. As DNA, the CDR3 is TGTGCCAGCAGCCACAGGAGGAACACTGAAGCTTTCTTT. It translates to CASSHRRNTEAFF.

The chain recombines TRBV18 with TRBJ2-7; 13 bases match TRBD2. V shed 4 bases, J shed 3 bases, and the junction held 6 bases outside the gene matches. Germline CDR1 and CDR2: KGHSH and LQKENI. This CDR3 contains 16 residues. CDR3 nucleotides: TGTGCCAGCTCACTAACGGGACTAGCGGGGAGCTACGAGCAGTACTTC. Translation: CASSLTGLAGSYEQYF.

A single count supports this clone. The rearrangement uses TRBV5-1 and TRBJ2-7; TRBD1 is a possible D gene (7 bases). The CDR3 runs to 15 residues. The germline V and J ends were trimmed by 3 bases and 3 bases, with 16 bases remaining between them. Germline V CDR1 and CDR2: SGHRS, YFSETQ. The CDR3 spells CASSSPQGGSYEQYF. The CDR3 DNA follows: TGCGCCAGCAGCTCCCCCCAGGGGGGCAGCTACGAGCAGTACTTC.

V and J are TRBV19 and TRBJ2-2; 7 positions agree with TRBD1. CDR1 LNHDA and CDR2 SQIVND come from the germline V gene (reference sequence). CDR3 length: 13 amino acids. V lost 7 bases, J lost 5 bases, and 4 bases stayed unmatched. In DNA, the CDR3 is TGTGCCAGTAAGGTGACAGGGACCGGGGAGCTGTTTTTT. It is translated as CASKVTGTGELFF. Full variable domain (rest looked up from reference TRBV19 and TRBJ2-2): DGGITQSPKYLFRKEGQNVTLSCEQNLNHDAMYWYRQDPGQGLRLIYYSQIVNDFQKGDIAEGYSVSREKKESFPLTVTSAQKNPTAFYLCASKVTGTGELFFGEGSRLTVL.

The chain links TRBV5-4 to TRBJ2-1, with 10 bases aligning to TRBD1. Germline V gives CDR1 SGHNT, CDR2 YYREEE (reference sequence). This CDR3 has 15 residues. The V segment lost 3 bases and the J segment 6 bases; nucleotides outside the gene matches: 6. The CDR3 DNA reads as TGTGCCAGCAGCTGGGCCGGGACAGGGGTCAATGAGCAGTTCTTC. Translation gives CASSWAGTGVNEQFF.

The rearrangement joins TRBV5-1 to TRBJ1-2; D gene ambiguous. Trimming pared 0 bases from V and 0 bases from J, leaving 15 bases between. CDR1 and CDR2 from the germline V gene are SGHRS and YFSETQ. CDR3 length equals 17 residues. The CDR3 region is CASSLGAGGGANYGYTF. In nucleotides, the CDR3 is TGCGCCAGCAGCTTGGGGGCAGGCGGAGGAGCTAACTATGGCTACACCTTC.

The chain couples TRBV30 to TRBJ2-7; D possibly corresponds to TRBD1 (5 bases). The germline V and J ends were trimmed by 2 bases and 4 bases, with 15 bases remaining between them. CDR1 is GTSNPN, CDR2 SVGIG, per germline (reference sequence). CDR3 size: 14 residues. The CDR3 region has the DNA TGTGCCTGGAGTAACCCGCAGGGCTGGTACGAGCAGTACTTC. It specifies CAWSNPQGWYEQYF. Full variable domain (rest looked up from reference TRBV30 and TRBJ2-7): SQTIHQWPATLVQPVGSPLSLECTVEGTSNPNLYWYRQAAGRGLQLLFYSVGIGQISSEVPQNLSASRPQDRQFILSSKKLLLSDSGFYLCAWSNPQGWYEQYFGPGTRLTVT.

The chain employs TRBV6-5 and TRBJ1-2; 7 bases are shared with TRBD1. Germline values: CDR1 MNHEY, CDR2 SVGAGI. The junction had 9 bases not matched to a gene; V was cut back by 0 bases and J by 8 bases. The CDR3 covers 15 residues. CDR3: CASSYSIQGVPGYTF. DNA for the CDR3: TGTGCCAGCAGTTACTCGATCCAGGGGGTGCCCGGCTACACCTTC.

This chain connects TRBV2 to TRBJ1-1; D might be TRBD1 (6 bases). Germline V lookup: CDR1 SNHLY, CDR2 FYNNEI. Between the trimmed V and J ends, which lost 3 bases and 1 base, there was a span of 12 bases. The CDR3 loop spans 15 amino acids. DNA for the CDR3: TGTGCCAGCAGTGAGGACAGTGGCTCGAACACTGAAGCTTTCTTT. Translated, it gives CASSEDSGSNTEAFF.

This CDR3 is CASSRAGTVYQETQYF. Here the CDR3 DNA reads TGTGCCAGCTCACGAGCCGGGACAGTGTACCAAGAGACCCAGTACTTC. The chain joins TRBV18 to TRBJ2-5; 7 bases map to TRBD1. The trim removed 4 bases at V and 0 bases at J, leaving 8 bases unmatched. The CDR3 length is 16 residues. Per germline, CDR1 KGHSH and CDR2 LQKENI. Full variable domain (missing parts from reference TRBV18 and TRBJ2-5): NAGVMQNPRHLVRRRGQEARLRCSPMKGHSHVYWYRQLPEEGLKFMVYLQKENIIDESGMPKERFSAEFPKEGPSILRIQQVVRGDSAAYFCASSRAGTVYQETQYFGPGTRLLVL.

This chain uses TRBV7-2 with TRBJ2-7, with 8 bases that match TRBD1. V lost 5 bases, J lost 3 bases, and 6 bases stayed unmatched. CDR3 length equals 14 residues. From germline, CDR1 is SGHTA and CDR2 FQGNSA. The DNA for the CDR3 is TGTGCCAGCAGCCAGGGGGCAGAGGACTACGAGCAGTACTTC. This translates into CASSQGAEDYEQYF.

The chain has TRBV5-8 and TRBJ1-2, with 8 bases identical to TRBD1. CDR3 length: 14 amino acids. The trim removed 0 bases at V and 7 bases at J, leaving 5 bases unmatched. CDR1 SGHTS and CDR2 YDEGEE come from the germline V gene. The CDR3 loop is CASSLGDRKFGYTF. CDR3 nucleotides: TGTGCCAGCAGCTTGGGGGACAGGAAATTTGGCTACACCTTC.

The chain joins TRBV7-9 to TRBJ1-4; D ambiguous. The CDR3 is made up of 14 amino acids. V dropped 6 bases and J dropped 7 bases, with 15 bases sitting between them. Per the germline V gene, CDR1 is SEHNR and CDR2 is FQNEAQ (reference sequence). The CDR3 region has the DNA TGTGCCAGCAGGGTAGGAGTGAACGGTGAAAAACTGTTTTTT. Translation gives CASRVGVNGEKLFF.

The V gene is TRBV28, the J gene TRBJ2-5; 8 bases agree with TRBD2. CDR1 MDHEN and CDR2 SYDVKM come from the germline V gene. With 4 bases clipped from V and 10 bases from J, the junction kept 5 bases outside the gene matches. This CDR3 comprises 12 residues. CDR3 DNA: TGTGCCAGCAGTTCCACTAGCGGCCGCCAGTACTTC. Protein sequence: CASSSTSGRQYF.

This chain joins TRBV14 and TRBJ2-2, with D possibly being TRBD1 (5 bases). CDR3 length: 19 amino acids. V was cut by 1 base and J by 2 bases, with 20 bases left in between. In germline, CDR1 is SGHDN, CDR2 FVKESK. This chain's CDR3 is CASSQGSRSKGINTGELFF. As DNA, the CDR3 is TGTGCCAGCAGCCAAGGAAGTAGGTCAAAGGGGATTAACACCGGGGAGCTGTTTTTT.

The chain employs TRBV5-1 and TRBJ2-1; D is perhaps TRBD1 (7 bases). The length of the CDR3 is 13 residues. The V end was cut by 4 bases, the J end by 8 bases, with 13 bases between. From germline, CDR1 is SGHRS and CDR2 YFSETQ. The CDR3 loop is CASSHQGEDEQFF. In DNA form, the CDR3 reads TGCGCCAGCAGCCATCAGGGGGAGGATGAGCAGTTCTTC.

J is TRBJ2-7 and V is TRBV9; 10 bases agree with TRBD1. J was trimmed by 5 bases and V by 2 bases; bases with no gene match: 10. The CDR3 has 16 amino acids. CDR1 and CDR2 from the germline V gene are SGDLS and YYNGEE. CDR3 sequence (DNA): TGTGCCAGCAGCGTGACAGGGGGCCAGCCCGGGCACGAGCAGTACTTC. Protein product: CASSVTGGQPGHEQYF. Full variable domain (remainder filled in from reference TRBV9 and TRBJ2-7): DSGVTQTPKHLITATGQRVTLRCSPRSGDLSVYWYQQSLDQGLQFLIQYYNGEERAKGNILERFSAQQFPDLHSELNLSSLELGDSALYFCASSVTGGQPGHEQYFGPGTRLTVT.

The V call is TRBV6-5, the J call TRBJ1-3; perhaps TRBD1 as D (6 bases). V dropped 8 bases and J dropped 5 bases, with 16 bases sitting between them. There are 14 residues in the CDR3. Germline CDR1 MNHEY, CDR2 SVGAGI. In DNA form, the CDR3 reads TGTGCCAGCGGTTTAGCGGGGGGCAGAAACACCATATATTTT. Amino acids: CASGLAGGRNTIYF.

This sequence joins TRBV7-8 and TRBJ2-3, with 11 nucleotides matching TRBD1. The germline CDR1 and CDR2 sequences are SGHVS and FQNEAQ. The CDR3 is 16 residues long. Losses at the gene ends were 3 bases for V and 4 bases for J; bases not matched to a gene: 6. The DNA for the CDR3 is TGTGCCAGCAGCTTTCCGTGGGGACAGGGGGCAGATACGCAGTATTTT. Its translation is CASSFPWGQGADTQYF. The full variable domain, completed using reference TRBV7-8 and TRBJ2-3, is GAGVSQSPRYKVAKRGQDVALRCDPISGHVSLFWYQQALGQGPEFLTYFQNEAQLDKSGLPSDRFFAERPEGSVSTLKIQRTQQEDSAVYLCASSFPWGQGADTQYFGPGTRLTVL.

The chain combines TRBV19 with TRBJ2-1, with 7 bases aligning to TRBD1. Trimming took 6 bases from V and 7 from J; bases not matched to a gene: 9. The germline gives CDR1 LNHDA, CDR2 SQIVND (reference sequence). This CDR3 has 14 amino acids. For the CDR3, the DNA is TGTGCCAGTAGGACCGGGACAGTGATTAATGAGCAGTTCTTC. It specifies CASRTGTVINEQFF.

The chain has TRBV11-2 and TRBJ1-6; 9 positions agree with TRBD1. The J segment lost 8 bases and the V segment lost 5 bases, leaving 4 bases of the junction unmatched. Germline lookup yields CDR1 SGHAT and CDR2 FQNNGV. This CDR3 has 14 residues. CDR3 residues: CASSLGQGHSPLHF. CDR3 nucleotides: TGTGCCAGCAGCCTTGGACAGGGGCATTCACCCCTCCACTTT. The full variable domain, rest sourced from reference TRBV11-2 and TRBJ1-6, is EAGVAQSPRYKIIEKRQSVAFWCNPISGHATLYWYQQILGQGPKLLIQFQNNGVVDDSQLPKDRFSAERLKGVDSTLKIQPAKLEDSAVYLCASSLGQGHSPLHFGNGTRLTVT.

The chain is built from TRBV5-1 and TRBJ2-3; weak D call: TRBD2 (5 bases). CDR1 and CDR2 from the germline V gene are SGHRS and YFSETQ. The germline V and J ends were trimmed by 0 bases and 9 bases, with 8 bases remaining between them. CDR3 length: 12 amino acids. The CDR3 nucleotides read TGCGCCAGCAGCTTGGCCGGGATCACGCAGTATTTT. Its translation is CASSLAGITQYF.

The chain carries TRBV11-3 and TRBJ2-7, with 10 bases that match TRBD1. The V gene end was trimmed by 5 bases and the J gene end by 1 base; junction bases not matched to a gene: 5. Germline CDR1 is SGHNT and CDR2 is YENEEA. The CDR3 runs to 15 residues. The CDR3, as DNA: TGTGCCAGCAGCCAGGACAGGGGGGCTTCCTACGAGCAGTACTTC. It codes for CASSQDRGASYEQYF.